The 26 T cell receptor beta chains in this list originate from one sample, sequenced in a study of blood T cell repertoires in COVID-19. Profiling relied on immunoSEQ multiplex PCR, and the TCRdb table lists in-frame clones only, not all of them. There are 250,000 or so clones in the sample; under 90% occur only once, and about 1.7% lies in the top ten. Sequenced sample: PBMCs or T cells enriched from blood (not recorded which). The origin of the receptors is a man in his sixties who had recovered from COVID-19.

The chain employs TRBV3-1 (or the pseudogene TRBV3-2) and TRBJ2-7; D remains ambiguous. The V end was cut by 2 bases, the J end by 5 bases, with 13 bases between. Germline V lookup: CDR1 LGHDT, CDR2 YNNKEL (reference sequence). This CDR3 spans 14 amino acids. The CDR3 here is CASSQLQSVNEQYF. CDR3 nucleotide sequence: TGTGCCAGCAGCCAATTGCAATCGGTCAACGAGCAGTACTTC.

The chain links TRBV6-1 to TRBJ1-1, with 10 nucleotides matching TRBD1. The CDR3 length is 16 residues. Germline V CDR1 and CDR2: MNHNS, SASEGT. J was trimmed by 4 bases and V by 4 bases; bases with no gene match: 9. The CDR3 coding sequence is TGTGCCAGCAGTGGTAGGGACAGGGGTGGGAGCACTGAAGCTTTCTTT. This encodes CASSGRDRGGSTEAFF.

The chain recombines TRBV4-1 with TRBJ1-1, with 8 bases aligning to TRBD1. The germline gives CDR1 MGHRA, CDR2 YSYEKL. V lost 0 bases, J lost 1 base, and 1 base stayed unmatched. This CDR3 has 15 residues. The CDR3 sequence: CASSQEGTGNTEAFF. The CDR3 coding sequence is TGCGCCAGCAGCCAAGAAGGGACAGGGAACACTGAAGCTTTCTTT.

The chain combines TRBV10-1 with TRBJ2-1; TRBD1 agrees at 8 bases. The germline V gene has CDR1 WNHNN and CDR2 SYGVQD (reference sequence). This CDR3 region has 15 residues. V lost 3 bases to trimming and J lost 5 bases; unmatched junction nucleotides: 6. CDR3 DNA sequence: TGCGCCAGCAGTGATTTTGGACAGGGAAACAATGAGCAGTTCTTC. As protein: CASSDFGQGNNEQFF.

The V call is TRBV5-1, the J call TRBJ1-1; possibly TRBD1 for D (6 bases). From germline, CDR1 is SGHRS and CDR2 YFSETQ. Trimming cost V 7 bases and J 0 bases, with 10 bases left between them. The CDR3 sequence is 13 residues long. The CDR3, as DNA: TGCGCCAGCCACAGGGAATTGAACACTGAAGCTTTCTTT. Translating gives CASHRELNTEAFF. The entire variable domain, with the rest obtained from reference TRBV5-1 and TRBJ1-1, is as follows: KAGVTQTPRYLIKTRGQQVTLSCSPISGHRSVSWYQQTPGQGLQFLFEYFSETQRNKGNFPGRFSGRQFSNSRSEMNVSTLELGDSALYLCASHRELNTEAFFGQGTRLTVV.

Note on this clone: A junction end diverges from the germline sequence, so it may reflect a read error. This chain links TRBV7-7 with TRBJ2-5; 11 nucleotides line up with TRBD2. Per the germline V gene, CDR1 is SSHAT and CDR2 is FNYEAQ (reference sequence). The CDR3 is 15 residues long. Here the CDR3 reads CASSSGTSGQETQYF. The DNA for the CDR3 is TGTGCTAGCAGCTCGGGGACTAGCGGCCAAGAGACCCAGTACTTC.

V is TRBV6-6 and J is TRBJ2-6, with D perhaps matching TRBD1 (5 bases). This CDR3 comprises 18 residues. Germline V gene data show CDR1 as MNHNY and CDR2 as SVGAGI (reference sequence). The germline V and J ends were trimmed by 5 bases and 0 bases, with 17 bases remaining between them. CDR3 residues: CASSPRQWISSGANVLTF. The CDR3 DNA sequence: TGTGCCAGCAGTCCCCGACAGTGGATCAGCTCTGGGGCCAACGTCCTGACTTTC.

This clone was recorded once. This chain links TRBV29-1 with TRBJ1-5; 7 nucleotides line up with TRBD1. V lost 2 bases and J lost 0; bases outside the gene matches: 10. The CDR3 sequence is 17 residues long. Germline-derived CDR1 and CDR2 are SQVTM and ANQGSEA. The CDR3 region has the DNA TGCAGCGTTGAATGTAGGACAGGAGAAAGTAGCAATCAGCCCCAGCATTTT. As protein: CSVECRTGESSNQPQHF.

The chain carries TRBV18 and TRBJ1-6; D gene uncertain. V lost 3 bases, J lost 10 bases, and 13 bases lay in between. Germline V gives CDR1 KGHSH, CDR2 LQKENI. The CDR3 runs 14 residues. The CDR3 nucleotides read TGTGCCAGCTCACCGATGCGAGAGGTCTCACCCCTCCACTTT. This sequence encodes CASSPMREVSPLHF. The full variable domain, its missing parts supplied by reference TRBV18 and TRBJ1-6, is NAGVMQNPRHLVRRRGQEARLRCSPMKGHSHVYWYRQLPEEGLKFMVYLQKENIIDESGMPKERFSAEFPKEGPSILRIQQVVRGDSAAYFCASSPMREVSPLHFGNGTRLTVT.

The chain has TRBV2 and TRBJ1-1, with unresolved D. V was pared by 2 bases and J by 3 bases, with 7 bases between. CDR3 length equals 13 residues. In germline, CDR1 is SNHLY, CDR2 FYNNEI. This CDR3 is CASSEYQDTEAFF. CDR3 bases: TGTGCCAGCAGTGAATACCAGGACACTGAAGCTTTCTTT.

V and J are TRBV28 and TRBJ1-2; D perhaps matches TRBD1 (6 bases). The CDR3 consists of 15 residues. Germline V lookup: CDR1 MDHEN, CDR2 SYDVKM. Trimming pared 4 bases from V and 3 bases from J, leaving 15 bases between. The CDR3, as DNA: TGTGCCAGCAGTTCCGGGACACCAGGGGACTATGGCTACACCTTC. Amino acid sequence: CASSSGTPGDYGYTF.

The chain joins TRBV5-6 to TRBJ2-7, with 9 bases matching TRBD1. J lost 6 bases, V lost 3 bases, and 10 bases had no gene match. The CDR3 loop spans 15 amino acids. The V gene's germline CDR1 is SGHDT and CDR2 YYEEEE. CDR3 protein: CASSYSGQGRGEQYF. Here the CDR3 DNA reads TGTGCCAGCAGCTACTCGGGACAGGGAAGAGGCGAGCAGTACTTC.

The chain employs TRBV24-1 and TRBJ1-5; 7 nucleotides line up with TRBD1. Germline CDR1 reads KGHDR; CDR2 reads SFDVKD. V lost 3 bases to trimming and J lost 5 bases; unmatched junction nucleotides: 3. The CDR3 is made up of 14 amino acids. CDR3 residues: CATSDDRAHQPQHF. Here the CDR3 DNA reads TGTGCCACCAGTGATGACAGGGCGCATCAGCCCCAGCATTTT.

The V gene is TRBV2, the J gene TRBJ1-2; D is perhaps TRBD1 (5 bases). Germline V gene data show CDR1 as SNHLY and CDR2 as FYNNEI. The CDR3 runs to 16 residues. Trimming pared 0 bases from V and 7 bases from J, leaving 18 bases between. The DNA of the CDR3 is TGTGCCAGCAGTGAAGCTGCGGGGAACAGGAGGAGTGGCTACACCTTC. Translating it yields CASSEAAGNRRSGYTF.

The rearrangement links TRBV18 to TRBJ1-1; 9 bases fit TRBD1. This CDR3 is built from 16 residues. CDR1 is KGHSH and CDR2 is LQKENI in the germline V gene. The junction had 8 bases not matched to a gene; V was cut back by 3 bases and J by 3 bases. In nucleotides, the CDR3 is TGTGCCAGCTCACCCAGGGGACAGGGCCAACACACTGAAGCTTTCTTT. Translation: CASSPRGQGQHTEAFF.

The chain's CDR3 is CSVEDSHNEQFF. The CDR3 DNA is TGCAGCGTTGAGGACAGCCACAATGAGCAGTTCTTC. V gene TRBV29-1 combines with J gene TRBJ2-1, with a possible D match to TRBD1 (6 bases). CDR1 is SQVTM, CDR2 ANQGSEA, per germline. CDR3 length equals 12 residues. Deletions cut 3 bases from V and 5 bases from J, with 8 bases between.

V gene TRBV2 combines with J gene TRBJ1-6; 7 nucleotides match TRBD1. The V and J ends lost 6 bases and 5 bases, in that order; junction bases with no gene match: 7. CDR1 and CDR2 (germline): SNHLY, FYNNEI. This CDR3 has 15 amino acids. CDR3 sequence (DNA): TGTGCCAGCAGAACGGGACAGAGTGATAATTCACCCCTCCACTTT. Protein product: CASRTGQSDNSPLHF.

The V and J genes are TRBV25-1 and TRBJ1-1; unclear D gene. Germline V CDR1 and CDR2: MGHDK, SYGVNS. This CDR3 spans 14 amino acids. The ends were cut back, 4 bases at V and 2 bases at J, with 11 bases in the middle. The CDR3 nucleotides read TGTGCCAGCAGTGCTAACAGACCCAACACTGAAGCTTTCTTT. Encoded protein: CASSANRPNTEAFF.

The chain recombines TRBV11-1 with TRBJ2-1, with D possibly matching TRBD1 (6 bases). CDR1 is SGHAT, CDR2 FQDESV, per germline (reference sequence). There are 15 residues in the CDR3. Trimming stripped 3 bases from V and 7 bases from J, with 16 bases between. CDR3 sequence reads: CASSLGRGFGNEQFF. CDR3 DNA sequence: TGTGCCAGCAGCTTGGGCAGGGGCTTTGGTAATGAGCAGTTCTTC.

The rearrangement uses TRBV6-5 and TRBJ1-2, with 12 nucleotides matching TRBD1. The CDR3 is made up of 14 amino acids. Germline V gives CDR1 MNHEY, CDR2 SVGAGI. V was clipped by 10 bases and J by 8 bases; unmatched bases: 11. In nucleotides, the CDR3 is TGTGCCACCACCCGCCGGGACAGGGGGCAGGGCTACACCTTC. Protein product: CATTRRDRGQGYTF.

This sequence joins TRBV5-1 and TRBJ2-5; 7 bases align to TRBD1. Germline V gives CDR1 SGHRS, CDR2 YFSETQ. Trimming took 3 bases from V and 5 from J; bases not matched to a gene: 10. The CDR3 sequence is 15 residues long. In DNA, the CDR3 is TGCGCCAGCAGCTCACAGACAGGGCCGAGGGAGACCCAGTACTTC. Encoded protein: CASSSQTGPRETQYF.

This rearrangement joins TRBV19 to TRBJ1-5, with D hard to call. V lost 5 bases and J lost 5, with 10 bases in between. This CDR3 has 13 residues. Germline CDR1 LNHDA, CDR2 SQIVND (reference sequence). CDR3 protein: CASSLWGDQPQHF. For the CDR3, the DNA is TGTGCCAGTAGTCTATGGGGAGATCAGCCCCAGCATTTT. Full variable domain (outside the CDR3, taken from reference TRBV19 and TRBJ1-5): DGGITQSPKYLFRKEGQNVTLSCEQNLNHDAMYWYRQDPGQGLRLIYYSQIVNDFQKGDIAEGYSVSREKKESFPLTVTSAQKNPTAFYLCASSLWGDQPQHFGDGTRLSIL.

V usage is TRBV5-1 and J usage is TRBJ2-5; TRBD2 matches 7 bases. Trimming cost V 3 bases and J 5 bases; bases outside gene matches: 13. Looked up from germline, CDR1 is SGHRS and CDR2 is YFSETQ. The CDR3 runs to 16 residues. The CDR3 is CASSSQGTGGRETQYF. DNA for the CDR3: TGCGCCAGCAGCTCCCAGGGAACGGGAGGTCGGGAGACCCAGTACTTC. Full variable domain (missing parts from reference TRBV5-1 and TRBJ2-5): KAGVTQTPRYLIKTRGQQVTLSCSPISGHRSVSWYQQTPGQGLQFLFEYFSETQRNKGNFPGRFSGRQFSNSRSEMNVSTLELGDSALYLCASSSQGTGGRETQYFGPGTRLLVL.

The V call is TRBV27, the J call TRBJ2-3, with D unresolved. This CDR3 has 14 amino acids. The V end was cut by 0 bases, the J end by 2 bases, with 6 bases between. Germline CDR1 and CDR2: MNHEY and SMNVEV (reference sequence). The CDR3 DNA follows: TGTGCCAGCAGTTTATCGAGGTTCACAGATACGCAGTATTTT. Protein: CASSLSRFTDTQYF.

The V call is TRBV7-8, the J call TRBJ2-7; D perhaps matches TRBD1 (5 bases). V lost 0 bases and J 4 bases, leaving 7 bases between the germline ends. The CDR3 runs to 13 residues. Germline loops: CDR1 SGHVS, CDR2 FQNEAQ. The CDR3 nucleotides read TGTGCCAGCAGCTTAGCGGGGCAGTACGAGCAGTACTTC. Translating gives CASSLAGQYEQYF.

The V and J genes are TRBV19 and TRBJ2-3; maybe TRBD2 (7 bases). The CDR3 consists of 16 residues. Trimming took 9 bases from V and 6 from J, leaving 25 bases between them. Germline V gene sequence: CDR1 LNHDA, CDR2 SQIVND (reference sequence). In DNA, the CDR3 is TGTGCCAGAAATATGCCCGGGGGGCCTAGGGGGGATACGCAGTATTTT. It yields the protein CARNMPGGPRGDTQYF.